This TCR beta chain came from a study of blood T cell repertoires in COVID-19. Study as a whole: The United States, Italy and Spain were the sources of the acute and convalescent COVID-19 samples. The analysed material was cDNA or gDNA that came from T cells, B-cell-depleted T cells, or PBMCs.

This CDR3 comprises 14 residues. Unmatched junction bases numbered 4, after V lost 6 bases and J lost 2 bases. CDR1 is SGHDT, CDR2 YYEEEE, per germline. Methods used by the authors: Scientists estimated how many nucleated cells there were by amplifying reference gene primers. Assay used: immunoSEQ multiplex PCR; TCRdb lists only in-frame clones, some missing. V and J calls plus clone size are reproduced from that table; the DNA served to infer D and trimming. The top ten hold almost 4% of the sample, which has around 230,000 clones, under 90% seen once. The table lists this clone with a count of one. Participant age was roughly 18 to 95 years, and participants resided in 25 or so US areas.

The TCR comes from a woman aged 25-40 years with acute COVID-19. Sequencing was carried out using PBMCs or T cells enriched from blood (not recorded which). The chain carries TRBV5-6 and TRBJ2-1; 8 bases line up with TRBD1. The CDR3 loop reads CASKAGGPYNEQFF. DNA for the CDR3: TGTGCCAGCAAAGCAGGGGGCCCCTACAATGAGCAGTTCTTC.